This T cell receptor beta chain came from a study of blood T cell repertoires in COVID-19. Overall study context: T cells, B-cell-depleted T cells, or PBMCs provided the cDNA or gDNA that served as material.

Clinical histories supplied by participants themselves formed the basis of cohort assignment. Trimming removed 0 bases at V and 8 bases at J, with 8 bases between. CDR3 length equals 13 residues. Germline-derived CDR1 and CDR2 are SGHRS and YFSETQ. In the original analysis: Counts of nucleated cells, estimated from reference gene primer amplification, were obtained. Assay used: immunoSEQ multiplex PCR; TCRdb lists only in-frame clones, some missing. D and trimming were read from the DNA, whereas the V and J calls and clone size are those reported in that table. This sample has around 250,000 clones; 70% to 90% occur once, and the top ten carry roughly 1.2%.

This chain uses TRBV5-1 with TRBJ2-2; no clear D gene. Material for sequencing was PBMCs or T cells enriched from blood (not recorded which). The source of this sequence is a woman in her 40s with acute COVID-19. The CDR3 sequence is CASSLASVGELFF. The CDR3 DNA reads TGCGCCAGCAGCTTGGCTTCGGTAGGGGAGCTGTTTTTT.